The clone carrying this TCR beta chain was seen repeatedly, ten times or more. Ophthalmopathy donors were characterized by moderate-to-severe activity, CAS of at least 3, NOSPECS of at least 4, and duration under 3 months. The CDR3 extends over 14 amino acids. V was trimmed by 5 bases and J by 2 bases, leaving 12 bases between them. CDR1 MNHEY and CDR2 SMNVEV come from the germline V gene (reference sequence). The sample belongs to a study of Graves' ophthalmopathy and Graves' hyperthyroidism. Investigators amplified TCR beta CDR3 regions from RNA transcripts. First-round RT-PCR used HTBI primers; second-round multiplex PCR followed. TCRdb redid the calling of the multiplex PCR reads with MiXCR, one entry per CDR3 protein. The table lists almost 400,000 distinct CDR3 sequences, approximately 20% of them singletons.

The sequenced material came from peripheral blood. The chain uses TRBV27 and TRBJ1-1; a weak D match, TRBD1 (5 bases). The TCR originated in a woman under 30 with Graves' ophthalmopathy. CDR3 amino acids: CASSPGGGNTEAFF. Written as DNA, the CDR3 is TGTGCCAGCAGTCCCGGGGGGGGTAACACTGAAGCTTTCTTT.